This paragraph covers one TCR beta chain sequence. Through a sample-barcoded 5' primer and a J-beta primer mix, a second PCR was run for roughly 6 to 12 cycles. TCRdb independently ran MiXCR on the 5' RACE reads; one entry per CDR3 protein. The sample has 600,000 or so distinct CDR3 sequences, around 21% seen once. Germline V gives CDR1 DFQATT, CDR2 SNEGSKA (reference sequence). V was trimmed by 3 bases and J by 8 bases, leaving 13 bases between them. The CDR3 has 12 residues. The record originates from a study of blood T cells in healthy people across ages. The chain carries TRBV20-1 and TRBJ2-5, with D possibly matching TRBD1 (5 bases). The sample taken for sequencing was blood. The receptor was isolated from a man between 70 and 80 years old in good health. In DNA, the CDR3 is TGCAGTGCTAGCGACCGCCAGGGAACCCAGTACTTC. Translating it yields CSASDRQGTQYF.